These T cell receptor beta chains were read from a single sample in a study of regulatory T cells in long-lasting Graves disease. Each CDR3 protein gets one entry after TCRdb re-called the multiplex PCR reads with MiXCR. This table has over 650,000 distinct CDR3 sequences, 30% appearing once. The sequencing here drew on peripheral blood mononuclear cells (PBMCs), taken when the disease was refractory, from a patient treated with antithyroid drugs. These receptors were obtained from a female donor with Graves disease. Each CDR3 is given with its conserved first and last residue. Fields, in order: V gene, clone size, J gene, D gene, CDR3 DNA, CDR3 protein. The D gene is left open where the match is weak. The size entry is marked missing in some rows and otherwise reads once, few, many or a size class.

v_gene: TRBV15; abundance: few; j_gene: TRBJ2-7; d_gene: NA; CDR3nt: TGTGCCACCAGCCCAACGCGGACCGCCTTTTACGAGCAGTACTTC; CDR3aa: CATSPTRTAFYEQYF
v_gene: TRBV30; abundance: NA; j_gene: TRBJ1-3; d_gene: NA; CDR3nt: TGTGCCTGGAGTGTAACTCCTGGAAACACCATATATTTT; CDR3aa: CAWSVTPGNTIYF
v_gene: TRBV10-3; abundance: few; j_gene: TRBJ1-3; d_gene: NA; CDR3nt: TGTGCCATCAGTGAGGAAGGCTCTGGAAACACCATATATTTT; CDR3aa: CAISEEGSGNTIYF
v_gene: TRBV7-2; abundance: few; j_gene: TRBJ2-5; d_gene: TRBD2; CDR3nt: TGTGCCAGCAGCTGGACTAGCGGACGAGAGACCCAGTACTTC; CDR3aa: CASSWTSGRETQYF
v_gene: TRBV12-3/TRBV12-4; abundance: NA; j_gene: TRBJ2-2; d_gene: NA; CDR3nt: TGTGCCAGCAGTTTCCCCGGCACCGGGGAGCTGTTTTTT; CDR3aa: CASSFPGTGELFF
v_gene: TRBV6-1; abundance: few; j_gene: TRBJ2-7; d_gene: NA; CDR3nt: TGTGCCAGCACTCGTGGAGGGGAATCTCACTACGAGCAGTACTTC; CDR3aa: CASTRGGESHYEQYF
v_gene: TRBV11-2; abundance: NA; j_gene: TRBJ2-2; d_gene: NA; CDR3nt: TGTGCCAGCAGCTTACGGGGCGTCTGGGACGGGGAGCTGTTTTTT; CDR3aa: CASSLRGVWDGELFF
v_gene: TRBV7-2; abundance: NA; j_gene: TRBJ1-5; d_gene: NA; CDR3nt: TGTGCCACCCACCCTGGGCAGGGGAGGAGGGCGGGCAATCAGCCCCAGCATTTT; CDR3aa: CATHPGQGRRAGNQPQHF
v_gene: TRBV6-1; abundance: NA; j_gene: TRBJ2-5; d_gene: NA; CDR3nt: TGTGCCAGCACCGTGTTCCAAGAGACCCAGTACTTC; CDR3aa: CASTVFQETQYF
v_gene: TRBV12-3/TRBV12-4; abundance: NA; j_gene: TRBJ2-7; d_gene: TRBD1; CDR3nt: TGTGCCAGCAGCCTTCGGGACAGGGTAGCCGAGCAGTACTTC; CDR3aa: CASSLRDRVAEQYF
v_gene: TRBV6-1; abundance: NA; j_gene: TRBJ2-2; d_gene: NA; CDR3nt: TGTGCCAGCAGTGACCTGGGGTGGACCGGGGAGCTGTTTTTT; CDR3aa: CASSDLGWTGELFF
v_gene: TRBV3-1; abundance: NA; j_gene: TRBJ1-2; d_gene: NA; CDR3nt: TGTGCCAGCAGCCACGCAGACAGGATCCTCTACTATGGCTACACCTTC; CDR3aa: CASSHADRILYYGYTF
v_gene: TRBV5-6; abundance: NA; j_gene: TRBJ2-2; d_gene: NA; CDR3nt: TGTGCCAGCAGCTTGGAGACTTCCTACACCGGGGAGCTGTTTTTT; CDR3aa: CASSLETSYTGELFF
v_gene: TRBV12-3/TRBV12-4; abundance: NA; j_gene: TRBJ2-7; d_gene: TRBD2; CDR3nt: TGTGCCAGCAGTGAGGGACTAGCGGAGGCCTACGAGCAGTACTTC; CDR3aa: CASSEGLAEAYEQYF
v_gene: TRBV29-1; abundance: few; j_gene: TRBJ2-7; d_gene: TRBD2; CDR3nt: TGCAGCGTTGACTATTCTCCTAGCGGGAGCTACGAGCAGTACTTC; CDR3aa: CSVDYSPSGSYEQYF
v_gene: TRBV5-1; abundance: few; j_gene: TRBJ2-7; d_gene: NA; CDR3nt: TGCGCCAGCCGCCGACTAGGGGGAACCTACGAGCAGTACTTC; CDR3aa: CASRRLGGTYEQYF
v_gene: TRBV2; abundance: few; j_gene: TRBJ2-2; d_gene: TRBD2; CDR3nt: TGTGCCAGCACCACGGGACTAGTCCTTACCGGGGAGCTGTTTTTT; CDR3aa: CASTTGLVLTGELFF